Below, 2 T cell receptor beta chains from the same sample are listed, as sequenced in a study of identical twins. MiXCR, applied by TCRdb to the 5' RACE reads, yields one record per CDR3 protein. The top ten clones hold roughly 0.3% of a sample with 1.5 million to 2 million distinct CDR3 sequences, roughly 35% of them seen once. The sequenced material came from cord blood. Receptor source: a newborn girl in good health.

The chain joins TRBV5-1 to TRBJ2-7; D is possibly TRBD1 or TRBD2 (6 bases each). Trimming removed 0 bases from V and 7 bases from J, with 17 bases in between. This CDR3 is 15 amino acids long. The germline gives CDR1 SGHRS, CDR2 YFSETQ. The CDR3 nucleotides read TGCGCCAGCAGCTTGGTTCAGGGGAGGTACAATGAGCAGTACTTC. It codes for CASSLVQGRYNEQYF.

There are a few counts of this clonotype. CDR3 in DNA: TGTGCCAGCAGTGTGGACAGGGGTAAAGATACGCAGTATTTT. This translates into CASSVDRGKDTQYF. The chain employs TRBV2 and TRBJ2-3, with 9 bases lining up with TRBD1. Germline CDR1 and CDR2: SNHLY and FYNNEI. CDR3 length equals 14 residues. J lost 5 bases, V lost 4 bases, and 4 bases had no gene match.